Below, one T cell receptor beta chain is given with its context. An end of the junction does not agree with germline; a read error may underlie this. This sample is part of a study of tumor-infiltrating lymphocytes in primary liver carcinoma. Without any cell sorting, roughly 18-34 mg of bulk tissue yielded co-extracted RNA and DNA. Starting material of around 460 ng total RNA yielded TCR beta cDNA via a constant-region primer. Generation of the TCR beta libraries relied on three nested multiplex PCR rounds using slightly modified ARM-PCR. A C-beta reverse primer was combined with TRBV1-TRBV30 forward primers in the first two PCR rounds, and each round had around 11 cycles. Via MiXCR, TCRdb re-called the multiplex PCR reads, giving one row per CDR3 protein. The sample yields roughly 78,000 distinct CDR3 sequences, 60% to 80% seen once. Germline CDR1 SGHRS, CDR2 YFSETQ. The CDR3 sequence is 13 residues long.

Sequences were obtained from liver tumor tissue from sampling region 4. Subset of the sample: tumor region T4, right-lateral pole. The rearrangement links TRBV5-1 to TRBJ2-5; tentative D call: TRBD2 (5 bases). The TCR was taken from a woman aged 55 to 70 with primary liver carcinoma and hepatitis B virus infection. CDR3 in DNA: TGCGCCAGGAAGCAGGAGGCGGAAGAGACCCAGTACTTT. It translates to CARKQEAEETQYF.